This TCR beta chain was captured by sequencing in a study of a mutant IDH1 vaccine in newly diagnosed glioma. About the study: Beforehand, treatment had been radiotherapy, temozolomide, or both; the majority received both.

Only one count was recorded for this clone. With 2 bases clipped from V and 4 bases from J, the junction kept 6 bases outside the gene matches. CDR3 length: 17 amino acids. The germline CDR1 and CDR2 sequences are SNHLY and FYNNEI. This sample's time point: baseline, week 1 (first vaccination visit). The treatment was: pre-vaccination baseline after standard-of-care therapy. Here immunoSEQ multiplex PCR was the method, and the copy in TCRdb shows in-frame clones only, minus some. The sample shows about 67,000 clones, around four fifths of them seen only once. The chain recombines TRBV2 with TRBJ2-2; TRBD2 agrees at 11 bases. The sequence derives from a young woman with glioma. Some clones in this sample may be carry-over from other donors' samples. The sample was peripheral blood mononuclear cells (PBMCs), taken from a glioma patient treated with radiotherapy, temozolomide or both. CDR3 loop: CASSETSGGHVTGELFF. In DNA, the CDR3 is TGTGCCAGCAGTGAAACTAGCGGGGGCCACGTCACCGGGGAGCTGTTTTTT.